This is a list of T cell receptor beta chains from one sample in a study of patients and donors after allogeneic stem cell transplantation. Using its own MiXCR run on the RT-PCR reads, TCRdb lists one record per CDR3 protein. The data show about 31,000 distinct CDR3 sequences, around 7% seen once. Sequencing was performed on blood, either unsorted or a sorted T cell fraction (not recorded which). Source of these receptors: a human donor who was either an allogeneic HSCT recipient or a stem cell or donor lymphocyte infusion donor (not recorded which). It is not recorded whose cells these are; they may come from a transplant donor. Each CDR3 is given without its conserved first and last residue. D genes are given only for firm matches.

CDR3 protein,D gene,J gene,V gene
ASSLETGEKDIQY,TRBD1,TRBJ2-4,TRBV11-2
ASSQFWGLAGATDTQY,TRBD2,TRBJ2-3,TRBV11-3
ASSLPTGGPGNTIY,TRBD1,TRBJ1-3,TRBV28
ASSYGTSGDTQY,TRBD2,TRBJ2-3,TRBV3-1
ASSPKETQY,NA,TRBJ2-5,TRBV18
ATEGKKGNEQF,NA,TRBJ2-1,TRBV10-3
ASSVTGELF,NA,TRBJ2-2,TRBV9
ASSFLAGLTDTQY,TRBD2,TRBJ2-3,TRBV11-3
SARDLAGGYYGELF,TRBD2,TRBJ2-2,TRBV20-1
SAREGAPYNEQF,NA,TRBJ2-1,TRBV20-1
ATSRQGSSEQY,NA,TRBJ2-7,TRBV15
ASSEEGQQPQH,TRBD1,TRBJ1-5,TRBV2
ASSSPPGAETQY,NA,TRBJ2-5,TRBV7-9
SARSRAGTGIGDEQF,TRBD1,TRBJ2-1,TRBV20-1
ASSFRGALSTDTQY,NA,TRBJ2-3,TRBV12-3/TRBV12-4
ASSLGQGQPQH,TRBD1,TRBJ1-5,TRBV12-3/TRBV12-4
ASSSRQGAYEQY,TRBD1,TRBJ2-7,TRBV5-4
ASSGYSYGYT,NA,TRBJ1-2,TRBV25-1
ASSQEPGRLTDTQY,NA,TRBJ2-3,TRBV3-1
ASRTGTGASGELF,TRBD1,TRBJ2-2,TRBV5-1
ASSPPESAGDREQY,NA,TRBJ2-7,TRBV18
ASTHSGQGGGYEQY,TRBD1,TRBJ2-7,TRBV6-5
ASSFGGSSNQPQH,NA,TRBJ1-5,TRBV12-3/TRBV12-4
ASSPPGAEETQY,NA,TRBJ2-5,TRBV18
ASRADIREAF,NA,TRBJ1-1,TRBV6-2/TRBV6-3
ASSRSAEETQY,NA,TRBJ2-5,TRBV2
ASSPQEAGELF,NA,TRBJ2-2,TRBV18
ASSLASSPLTRRQEKLF,NA,TRBJ1-4,TRBV7-9
ASSQEGAGVGEQY,TRBD2,TRBJ2-7,TRBV4-3
ASSSYSSNEQF,NA,TRBJ2-1,TRBV11-3
ASSFEGWRLRTDTQY,NA,TRBJ2-3,TRBV7-2
ASSQGRGYQETQY,NA,TRBJ2-5,TRBV4-1
SAVPGQISPYEQY,NA,TRBJ2-7,TRBV20-1
AISESLGSYEQY,NA,TRBJ2-7,TRBV10-3
ASSLGVSSYNEQF,NA,TRBJ2-1,TRBV7-9
ASSFIGTQDAEQY,NA,TRBJ2-7,TRBV5-1
ASSLAGVTYNEQF,NA,TRBJ2-1,TRBV5-1
ASSIGPRHQPQH,NA,TRBJ1-5,TRBV11-2
ASSLGLAGQLANNEQF,TRBD2,TRBJ2-1,TRBV5-1
ASSLDVRGRSTDTQY,TRBD2,TRBJ2-3,TRBV5-1
SARTETNIQY,NA,TRBJ2-4,TRBV29-1
ASYDRGLRTEAF,TRBD1,TRBJ1-1,TRBV7-9
ASSQGTSSNSYNEQF,TRBD2,TRBJ2-1,TRBV3-1
ASSLSSPDTQY,NA,TRBJ2-3,TRBV27
ASSLGQGRHEQY,NA,TRBJ2-7,TRBV7-9
ASSRVGTEAF,NA,TRBJ1-1,TRBV5-5
ASSRAPPTVNTGELF,NA,TRBJ2-2,TRBV3-1
SVEGAGHLYGYT,NA,TRBJ1-2,TRBV29-1
ASSYQDRTSYGYT,NA,TRBJ1-2,TRBV5-5
ASSQRAPGQGSTDTQY,TRBD1,TRBJ2-3,TRBV4-1
ASSRNPGLAMNEQY,TRBD2,TRBJ2-7,TRBV11-2
ASSRTVLDTQY,NA,TRBJ2-3,TRBV7-9
ASSLAGIPPYEQY,NA,TRBJ2-7,TRBV7-9
ASSWDRGQPQH,TRBD1,TRBJ1-5,TRBV7-2
ASSQGLAGVTF,TRBD2,TRBJ2-1,TRBV4-3
ASSLVVPVNEQF,NA,TRBJ2-1,TRBV7-9
ASSFGINTGELF,NA,TRBJ2-2,TRBV5-5
ASSFSRTANTEAF,NA,TRBJ1-1,TRBV7-2
ASSPYGLRRAQY,NA,TRBJ2-5,TRBV7-3
ASSYRQSSYEQY,NA,TRBJ2-7,TRBV6-5